This note documents a single T cell receptor beta chain sequence. This entry is derived from a study of blood T cell repertoires in COVID-19. Across the study: Acute and convalescent COVID-19 samples came from the United States, Italy and Spain. The cDNA or gDNA used as material had been derived from T cells, B-cell-depleted T cells, or PBMCs.

Profiling relied on immunoSEQ multiplex PCR, and the TCRdb table lists in-frame clones only, not all of them. The data contain approximately 260,000 clones, 88% of them singletons. V was clipped by 2 bases and J by 3 bases, with 17 bases between them. The CDR3 spans 16 residues. Germline CDR1 is SGHNT and CDR2 is YENEEA. J is TRBJ2-7 and V is TRBV11-3; weak D call: TRBD1 (7 bases). Material for sequencing was peripheral blood. This clonotype originated in a woman aged 40-49 years who had recovered from COVID-19. CDR3 DNA: TGTGCCAGCAGCTTAAGGGCTGGAGGGGGCAACTACGAGCAGTACTTC. Encoded protein: CASSLRAGGGNYEQYF.